One and the same sample provided the 22 T cell receptor beta chains below, sequenced in a study of long-term antiretroviral therapy in people with HIV. The run of the v3.0 immunoSEQ assay was at survey level. TCRdb keeps only in-frame clones here, not all; method: immunoSEQ multiplex PCR. This table has 45,000 or so clones, about 95% appearing once. The sequences come from unsorted PBMCs, collected 3.7 years after starting antiretroviral therapy. The receptors originated from a woman between 50 and 59 years old with HIV.

The gene calls are TRBV4-3 and TRBJ2-7, with D unclear. CDR3 length: 15 residues. Germline loops: CDR1 LGHNA, CDR2 YSLEER. Trimming stripped 1 base from V and 0 bases from J, with 10 bases between. The DNA for the CDR3 is TGCGCCAGCAGCCAAGCGCTCAAGAGCTCCTACGAGCAGTACTTC. This sequence encodes CASSQALKSSYEQYF.

CDR3 DNA: TGCGCCAGCAGCCAAGATTATGGGGCCGCTTACAATGAGCAGTTCTTC. Its protein is CASSQDYGAAYNEQFF. The genes are TRBV4-3 and TRBJ2-1, with a possible D match to TRBD1 (5 bases). Germline V gene sequence: CDR1 LGHNA, CDR2 YSLEER. V gave up 0 bases and J gave up 4 bases, with 13 bases separating them. CDR3 length: 16 residues.

V and J are TRBV7-6 and TRBJ2-3; 8 bases are shared with TRBD1. Germline V gene lookup returns CDR1 SGHVS and CDR2 FNYEAQ. There are 16 residues in the CDR3. Trimming took 5 bases from V and 5 from J; bases not matched to a gene: 12. In DNA, the CDR3 is TGTGCCAGCAGCCCACGCTGGCAGGGGGCGGGAGATACGCAGTATTTT. Translated: CASSPRWQGAGDTQYF.

The chain joins TRBV6-5 to TRBJ1-2; D may be TRBD1 (5 bases). Germline CDR1 is MNHEY and CDR2 is SVGAGI. V lost 2 bases to trimming and J lost 7 bases, with 5 bases between them. CDR3 length: 11 amino acids. In DNA, the CDR3 is TGTGCCAGCAGTTACGGGGGTGGCTACACCTTC. Protein sequence: CASSYGGGYTF.

The gene calls are TRBV2 and TRBJ2-1; 7 nucleotides line up with TRBD2. With 3 bases clipped from V and 6 bases from J, the junction kept 11 bases outside the gene matches. CDR3 size: 16 residues. The germline V gene has CDR1 SNHLY and CDR2 FYNNEI. CDR3 region: CASSDKASGVRNEQFF. The CDR3 DNA reads TGTGCCAGCAGTGATAAGGCCAGCGGGGTCCGCAATGAGCAGTTCTTC.

The chain uses TRBV6-6 and TRBJ1-1; no firm D call. V was trimmed by 8 bases and J by 6 bases, leaving 13 bases between them. Germline V lookup: CDR1 MNHNY, CDR2 SVGAGI (reference sequence). The CDR3 runs 12 residues. CDR3 residues: CASCAVSPEAFF. The CDR3 DNA reads as TGTGCCAGCTGTGCTGTGAGCCCTGAAGCTTTCTTT.

This clone was observed once. The CDR3 region has the DNA TGTGCCAGCAGTGAAGGGCCGGGCTACGAGCAGTACTTC. Encoded protein: CASSEGPGYEQYF. V is TRBV2 and J is TRBJ2-7; D is ambiguous. Germline CDR1 and CDR2: SNHLY and FYNNEI. The CDR3 has 13 amino acids. The ends were cut back, 1 base at V and 3 bases at J, with 7 bases in the middle. Full variable domain (remainder filled in from reference TRBV2 and TRBJ2-7): EPEVTQTPSHQVTQMGQEVILRCVPISNHLYFYWYRQILGQKVEFLVSFYNNEISEKSEIFDDQFSVERPDGSNFTLKIRSTKLEDSAMYFCASSEGPGYEQYFGPGTRLTVT.

This rearrangement joins TRBV9 to TRBJ1-3; no definite D call. Looked up from germline, CDR1 is SGDLS and CDR2 is YYNGEE. The ends were cut back, 0 bases at V and 2 bases at J, with 12 bases in the middle. This CDR3 comprises 16 residues. The CDR3 spells CASSVGSGFTGNTIYF. The CDR3 bases are TGTGCCAGCAGCGTAGGTTCAGGTTTCACTGGAAACACCATATATTTT.

This clone was seen a single time. The chain has TRBV29-1 and TRBJ1-6; D is ambiguous. V lost 5 bases and J 7 bases, leaving 12 bases between the germline ends. The CDR3 spans 13 residues. Germline V CDR1 and CDR2: SQVTM, ANQGSEA. CDR3 nucleotides: TGCAGCGTTCGGTTGCAGGAGAATTCACCCCTCCACTTT. It is translated as CSVRLQENSPLHF.

J is TRBJ1-5 and V is TRBV2, with D perhaps TRBD1 (5 bases). V dropped 6 bases and J dropped 0 bases, with 12 bases sitting between them. The CDR3 is made up of 15 amino acids. CDR1 and CDR2 (germline): SNHLY, FYNNEI. CDR3 sequence (DNA): TGTGCCAGCAGAAAGACAGAGAATAGCAATCAGCCCCAGCATTTT. This translates into CASRKTENSNQPQHF.

The gene calls are TRBV19 and TRBJ2-1, with D perhaps TRBD2 (7 bases). There are 15 residues in the CDR3. The ends were cut back, 3 bases at V and 5 bases at J, with 14 bases in the middle. CDR1 is LNHDA and CDR2 is SQIVND in the germline V gene (reference sequence). CDR3 nucleotides: TGTGCCAGTAGTATGCGCGGGGGCCGCAACAATGAGCAGTTCTTC. Translating it yields CASSMRGGRNNEQFF.

The J gene is TRBJ1-2, the V gene TRBV6-5; no definite D call. The CDR3 is made up of 13 amino acids. Trimming left V 0 bases short and J 8 bases short, with 10 bases between. Germline CDR1 is MNHEY and CDR2 is SVGAGI. Written as DNA, the CDR3 is TGTGCCAGCAGTTACTCGGGCGGGGAAGGCTACACCTTC. Its translation: CASSYSGGEGYTF.

The chain combines TRBV11-2 with TRBJ1-1, with 8 nucleotides matching TRBD1. CDR1 and CDR2 (germline): SGHAT, FQNNGV. CDR3 length equals 15 residues. V gave up 4 bases and J gave up 1 base; unmatched junction bases: 5. The CDR3 DNA reads TGTGCCAGCAGCTACCGGACAGGGAGGAACACTGAAGCTTTCTTT. Encoded protein: CASSYRTGRNTEAFF.

The genes are TRBV5-4 and TRBJ2-3, with 8 nucleotides matching TRBD2. Germline CDR1 is SGHNT and CDR2 is YYREEE (reference sequence). The CDR3 runs 15 residues. The trim removed 1 base at V and 3 bases at J, leaving 4 bases unmatched. CDR3 sequence reads: CASSLSSGGTDTQYF. Here the CDR3 DNA reads TGTGCCAGCAGCTTGTCGTCGGGGGGGACAGATACGCAGTATTTT.

CDR3 DNA sequence: TGTGCCAGCAGCCAACTTAGCGGGGTTTACGAGCAGTACTTC. As protein: CASSQLSGVYEQYF. The rearrangement uses TRBV14 and TRBJ2-7, with 8 bases identical to TRBD2. The CDR3 totals 14 residues. CDR1 is SGHDN, CDR2 FVKESK, per germline. V lost 2 bases to trimming and J lost 4 bases; unmatched junction nucleotides: 4.

The chain's CDR3 is CASSLEQGGNEQFF. The CDR3 DNA is TGCGCCAGCAGCTTAGAACAGGGAGGTAATGAGCAGTTCTTC. J is TRBJ2-1 and V is TRBV5-1; D assignment may be TRBD1 or TRBD2 (6 bases each). Trimming stripped 2 bases from V and 7 bases from J, with 13 bases between. Germline V gives CDR1 SGHRS, CDR2 YFSETQ. CDR3 length: 14 residues.

The CDR3 protein is CASSLRDRGQETQYF. The CDR3 nucleotides read TGTGCCAGCAGCTTAAGGGACAGGGGTCAAGAGACCCAGTACTTC. The genes are TRBV5-6 and TRBJ2-5; 10 bases line up with TRBD1. Per the germline V gene, CDR1 is SGHDT and CDR2 is YYEEEE. The CDR3 is made up of 15 amino acids. V shed 2 bases, J shed 2 bases, and the junction held 3 bases outside the gene matches.

This chain links TRBV5-6 with TRBJ2-3; D is uncertain. V was cut by 10 bases and J by 6 bases, with 9 bases left in between. Germline V gene sequence: CDR1 SGHDT, CDR2 YYEEEE. The CDR3 runs to 10 residues. CDR3 nucleotide sequence: TGTGCCCCCTGCCTCGATACGCAGTATTTT. It encodes CAPCLDTQYF.

This chain uses TRBV28 with TRBJ2-7; weak D call: TRBD1 (5 bases). The CDR3 runs to 13 residues. The germline V gene has CDR1 MDHEN and CDR2 SYDVKM. The V end was cut by 5 bases, the J end by 1 base, with 9 bases between. Here the CDR3 reads CASSRPGSYEQYF. The DNA for the CDR3 is TGTGCCAGCAGTCGTCCAGGGTCCTACGAGCAGTACTTC.

This clone was counted only a few times. V and J are TRBV29-1 and TRBJ1-2; D uncertain. Germline assignment: CDR1 SQVTM and CDR2 ANQGSEA. Trimming stripped 6 bases from V and 6 bases from J, with 17 bases between. The CDR3 is 13 amino acids. The CDR3 reads CSVAGGRRDGYTF. In DNA form, the CDR3 reads TGCAGCGTCGCCGGCGGGCGAAGGGATGGCTACACCTTC.

V usage is TRBV18 and J usage is TRBJ2-3, with D uncertain. Per the germline V gene, CDR1 is KGHSH and CDR2 is LQKENI. The CDR3 consists of 14 residues. Trimming took off 0 bases at V and 4 bases at J, with 8 bases between the two ends. CDR3 protein: CASSPPQVADTQYF. DNA for the CDR3: TGTGCCAGCTCACCACCCCAGGTCGCAGATACGCAGTATTTT.

The V and J genes are TRBV7-2 and TRBJ1-4; D uncertain. Looked up from germline, CDR1 is SGHTA and CDR2 is FQGNSA. V was shortened by 1 base and J by 0 bases, with 6 bases between the two germline ends. This CDR3 contains 15 residues. CDR3 sequence reads: CASSLGAATNEKLFF. Here the CDR3 DNA reads TGTGCCAGCAGCTTAGGGGCTGCAACTAATGAAAAACTGTTTTTT.